The next 27 T cell receptor beta chains were all read from a single sample in a study of shared clonotypes between healthy human individuals. TCRdb's copy holds only in-frame clones and misses some; the assay was immunoSEQ multiplex PCR. The sample lists around 2,000,000 clones; roughly 95% were seen once. Sequenced: naive CD4+ T cells sorted from blood. Documented subset: CD45RA+ positively selected. The receptors stem from a man aged 18 to 29 in good health.

The chain is built from TRBV2 and TRBJ2-5; D unclear. Germline CDR1 is SNHLY and CDR2 is FYNNEI. The CDR3 length is 12 residues. The V gene lost 2 bases and the J gene lost 10 bases, with 11 bases spanning the gap. The chain's CDR3 is CASSENESGQYF. The CDR3 bases are TGTGCCAGCAGTGAAAACGAGAGTGGCCAGTACTTC.

V is TRBV28 and J is TRBJ1-2, with TRBD1 identical over 7 bases. The CDR3 sequence is 14 residues long. V shed 2 bases and J 7 bases; nucleotides not matched to a gene: 7. The germline V gene has CDR1 MDHEN and CDR2 SYDVKM. CDR3 amino acids: CASSLQQGVLGYTF. The CDR3 DNA reads TGTGCCAGCAGTTTACAGCAGGGGGTCCTTGGCTACACCTTC.

This clone has at least ten counts. Other DNA sequences of this sample code for an identical CDR3. The V and J genes are TRBV30 and TRBJ1-5, with TRBD1 matching over 7 bases. The J segment lost 6 bases and the V segment lost 2 bases, leaving 4 bases of the junction unmatched. The CDR3 extends over 13 amino acids. CDR1 and CDR2 (germline): GTSNPN, SVGIG (reference sequence). CDR3 sequence reads: CAWSRQGGQPQHF. CDR3 DNA: TGTGCCTGGAGTCGACAGGGAGGTCAGCCCCAGCATTTT. Full variable domain (missing parts from reference TRBV30 and TRBJ1-5): SQTIHQWPATLVQPVGSPLSLECTVEGTSNPNLYWYRQAAGRGLQLLFYSVGIGQISSEVPQNLSASRPQDRQFILSSKKLLLSDSGFYLCAWSRQGGQPQHFGDGTRLSIL.

A word on this clone: Other DNA sequences in the same sample also yield this CDR3. The V call is TRBV5-1, the J call TRBJ2-5; 7 nucleotides agree with TRBD1. The junction had 4 bases not matched to a gene; V was cut back by 0 bases and J by 5 bases. This CDR3 is 14 amino acids long. Germline V CDR1 and CDR2: SGHRS, YFSETQ. The CDR3: CASSLAGGKETQYF. In DNA form, the CDR3 reads TGCGCCAGCAGCTTGGCAGGGGGTAAGGAGACCCAGTACTTC.

V gene TRBV2 combines with J gene TRBJ2-5, with D unresolved. V lost 6 bases and J lost 4, with 6 bases in between. This CDR3 comprises 11 residues. The germline V gene has CDR1 SNHLY and CDR2 FYNNEI. CDR3 protein: CASRGRETQYF. CDR3 in DNA: TGTGCCAGCAGAGGCCGAGAGACCCAGTACTTC.

This clone was seen just once. The chain couples TRBV7-2 to TRBJ2-1; the D is unclear. Germline loops: CDR1 SGHTA, CDR2 FQGNSA. This CDR3 region has 16 residues. Trimming removed 5 bases from V and 8 bases from J, with 22 bases in between. The CDR3 sequence is CASSPPGQSLGDEQFF. The CDR3 region has the DNA TGTGCCAGCAGCCCTCCCGGGCAGTCCCTAGGCGATGAGCAGTTCTTC.

Notes on this clone: This may be a read error, as it is one base from a much larger clone. The sample carries other DNA sequences with the same CDR3. This chain joins TRBV18 and TRBJ1-1; no clear D. Germline CDR1 is KGHSH and CDR2 is LQKENI. This CDR3 spans 12 amino acids. The V gene lost 3 bases and the J gene lost 1 base, with 3 bases spanning the gap. The CDR3 protein is CASSPPNTEAFF. DNA of the CDR3: TGTGCCAGCTCACCTCCGAACACTGAAGCTTTCTTT.

Written as DNA, the CDR3 is TGTGCCAGCAGCTTATACGGGAGGGGGTACGAGCAGTACTTC. Its protein is CASSLYGRGYEQYF. The rearrangement links TRBV7-2 to TRBJ2-7; 8 bases fit TRBD2. This CDR3 region has 14 residues. J gave up 4 bases and V 2 bases, and 4 bases lay outside the gene matches. Germline V gene lookup returns CDR1 SGHTA and CDR2 FQGNSA.

The J gene is TRBJ2-7, the V gene TRBV30; 14 bases line up with TRBD2. CDR1 is GTSNPN and CDR2 is SVGIG in the germline V gene (reference sequence). V was pared by 5 bases and J by 4 bases, with 4 bases of the junction left unmatched. This CDR3 region has 14 residues. As DNA, the CDR3 is TGTGCCTGGGAAGGGACTAGCGGGAGATACGAGCAGTACTTC. Protein: CAWEGTSGRYEQYF.

About this clone: The sample contains more than one DNA sequence encoding this CDR3. The chain links TRBV2 to TRBJ1-5; 9 bases line up with TRBD1. The CDR3 is 15 residues long. Germline lookup yields CDR1 SNHLY and CDR2 FYNNEI. V lost 6 bases, J lost 4 bases, and 7 bases stayed unmatched. CDR3 sequence reads: CASSGTGSSNQPQHF. Here the CDR3 DNA reads TGTGCCAGCAGCGGGACAGGGTCGAGTAATCAGCCCCAGCATTTT.

The rearrangement uses TRBV7-9 and TRBJ2-7; 7 positions agree with TRBD1. The CDR3 has 13 residues. The trim removed 5 bases at V and 1 base at J, leaving 2 bases unmatched. Germline CDR1 and CDR2: SEHNR and FQNEAQ (reference sequence). CDR3 sequence reads: CASSPDRSYEQYF. The CDR3 DNA reads as TGTGCCAGCAGCCCGGACAGGTCCTACGAGCAGTACTTC.

The chain carries TRBV4-1 and TRBJ2-5; 9 bases match TRBD1. The CDR3 extends over 15 amino acids. CDR1 MGHRA and CDR2 YSYEKL come from the germline V gene. V trimming: 3 bases; J trimming: 3 bases; junction bases outside the gene matches: 5. CDR3 DNA: TGCGCCAGCAGCCAGACCGGGACAGGGAAAGAGACCCAGTACTTC. Amino acids: CASSQTGTGKETQYF.

J is TRBJ2-2 and V is TRBV30, with TRBD2 as a possible D gene (5 bases). The CDR3 spans 12 residues. The germline V gene encodes CDR1 GTSNPN and CDR2 SVGIG (reference sequence). V lost 7 bases and J 8 bases, leaving 14 bases between the germline ends. CDR3 DNA sequence: TGTGCCTCTAGCCGGCCTGAGGGGGAGCTGTTTTTT. Protein sequence: CASSRPEGELFF.

The chain has TRBV5-4 and TRBJ2-2; 10 positions agree with TRBD1. The CDR3 sequence is 15 residues long. The V segment lost 5 bases and the J segment 6 bases; nucleotides outside the gene matches: 7. In germline, CDR1 is SGHNT, CDR2 YYREEE (reference sequence). CDR3 loop: CASRSGTGAPGELFF. The CDR3, as DNA: TGTGCCAGCAGATCCGGGACAGGGGCCCCCGGGGAGCTGTTTTTT.

J is TRBJ1-1 and V is TRBV9; D gene ambiguous. Trimming took 3 bases from V and 0 from J, leaving 6 bases between them. The length of the CDR3 is 13 residues. Germline CDR1 is SGDLS and CDR2 is YYNGEE. This CDR3 is CASSATMNTEAFF. For the CDR3, the DNA is TGTGCCAGCAGCGCGACGATGAACACTGAAGCTTTCTTT.

V and J are TRBV5-5 and TRBJ1-2, with D hard to call. This CDR3 contains 15 residues. Germline lookup yields CDR1 SGHKS and CDR2 YYEKEE (reference sequence). The ends were cut back, 3 bases at V and 4 bases at J, with 16 bases in the middle. The CDR3 loop is CASSSLSKMIYGYTF. The CDR3 nucleotides are TGTGCCAGCAGCTCCCTCTCGAAGATGATCTATGGCTACACCTTC.

The chain carries TRBV10-3 and TRBJ2-3; 12 bases are a match to TRBD2. The germline gives CDR1 ENHRY, CDR2 SYGVKD. V dropped 4 bases and J dropped 4; count of bases not matched to a gene: 3. This CDR3 has 15 amino acids. The CDR3 here is CAISATSGSADTQYF. In nucleotides, the CDR3 is TGTGCCATCAGTGCGACTAGCGGGAGTGCAGATACGCAGTATTTT.

Of note for this clone: No DNA is shown, since the ends of the CDR3 on it are uncertain; the CDR3 is the one TCRdb lists. V is TRBV30 and J is TRBJ1-2. The CDR3 length is 12 residues, termini included. Germline CDR1 GTSNPN, CDR2 SVGIG (reference sequence). This CDR3 is CAWSRVGGGNTF.

Of note for this clone: This specimen includes other DNA sequences encoding the same CDR3. This sequence joins TRBV2 and TRBJ2-5; D gene uncertain. Germline lookup yields CDR1 SNHLY and CDR2 FYNNEI. The V end was cut by 8 bases, the J end by 3 bases, with 7 bases between. The CDR3 is made up of 11 amino acids. This chain's CDR3 is CASSVEETQYF. CDR3 in DNA: TGTGCCAGCTCGGTGGAAGAGACCCAGTACTTC.

This chain's CDR3 is CATSGQGLGNQPQHF. CDR3 nucleotide sequence: TGTGCCACCTCGGGACAGGGGTTGGGAAATCAGCCCCAGCATTTT. The J gene is TRBJ1-5, the V gene TRBV28, with TRBD1 matching 10 bases. CDR3 size: 15 residues. J gave up 4 bases and V 10 bases, and 10 bases lay outside the gene matches. The V gene's germline CDR1 is MDHEN and CDR2 SYDVKM.

The chain combines TRBV7-2 with TRBJ2-2; D gene unclear. V was cut by 5 bases and J by 0 bases, with 13 bases left in between. Germline V gives CDR1 SGHTA, CDR2 FQGNSA. This CDR3 spans 16 amino acids. CDR3: CASSPWLTTNTGELFF. CDR3 DNA sequence: TGTGCCAGCAGCCCGTGGTTAACCACGAACACCGGGGAGCTGTTTTTT.

The chain joins TRBV10-2 to TRBJ2-7, with D tentatively TRBD2 (6 bases). V was pared by 3 bases and J by 2 bases, with 11 bases between. The CDR3 length is 14 residues. Looked up from germline, CDR1 is WSHSY and CDR2 is SAAADI. The CDR3 loop reads CASSDSGGTYEQYF. In DNA form, the CDR3 reads TGCGCCAGCAGTGATAGCGGTGGCACCTACGAGCAGTACTTC.

This chain links TRBV11-2 with TRBJ1-1; maybe TRBD1 (5 bases). The CDR3 contains 14 residues. Germline lookup yields CDR1 SGHAT and CDR2 FQNNGV. Trimming took off 5 bases at V and 2 bases at J, with 12 bases between the two ends. CDR3 sequence: CASSRGRVNTEAFF. The CDR3 DNA is TGTGCCAGCAGCCGGGGACGGGTTAACACTGAAGCTTTCTTT.

Notes on this clone: Other nucleotide sequences from this sample produce the same CDR3. The rearrangement joins TRBV5-1 to TRBJ2-5; a possible D gene is TRBD1 (5 bases). The CDR3 has 14 residues. The ends were cut back, 0 bases at V and 2 bases at J, with 8 bases in the middle. The germline V gene encodes CDR1 SGHRS and CDR2 YFSETQ. The CDR3 DNA sequence: TGCGCCAGCAGCTTGGGGCAGGGTCAAGAGACCCAGTACTTC. Translating it yields CASSLGQGQETQYF.

This clone appeared a single time. V is TRBV25-1 and J is TRBJ2-3; 7 bases are a match to TRBD2. CDR3 size: 14 residues. Unmatched junction bases numbered 1, after V lost 3 bases and J lost 1 base. Germline V lookup: CDR1 MGHDK, CDR2 SYGVNS. CDR3 loop: CASSDAGGTDTQYF. The CDR3 nucleotides read TGTGCCAGCAGTGATGCGGGGGGCACAGATACGCAGTATTTT.

This chain uses TRBV18 with TRBJ1-1, with a possible D match to TRBD1 (5 bases). Germline V lookup: CDR1 KGHSH, CDR2 LQKENI. With 1 base removed from V and 6 bases from J, the gap between germline ends came to 12 bases. The CDR3 extends over 14 amino acids. As DNA, the CDR3 is TGTGCCAGCTCACCACTGGGACCCTACGCTGAAGCTTTCTTT. Translating gives CASSPLGPYAEAFF.

The V call is TRBV28, the J call TRBJ1-2, with D possibly TRBD1 on 6 matching bases. The CDR3 sequence is 14 residues long. Trimming shortened V by 5 bases and J by 9 bases, and 19 bases separated the two germline ends. CDR1 MDHEN and CDR2 SYDVKM come from the germline V gene. CDR3 in DNA: TGTGCCAGCAGTCCCAAGCCGGGACATCGGAGCTACACCTTC. Protein sequence: CASSPKPGHRSYTF.